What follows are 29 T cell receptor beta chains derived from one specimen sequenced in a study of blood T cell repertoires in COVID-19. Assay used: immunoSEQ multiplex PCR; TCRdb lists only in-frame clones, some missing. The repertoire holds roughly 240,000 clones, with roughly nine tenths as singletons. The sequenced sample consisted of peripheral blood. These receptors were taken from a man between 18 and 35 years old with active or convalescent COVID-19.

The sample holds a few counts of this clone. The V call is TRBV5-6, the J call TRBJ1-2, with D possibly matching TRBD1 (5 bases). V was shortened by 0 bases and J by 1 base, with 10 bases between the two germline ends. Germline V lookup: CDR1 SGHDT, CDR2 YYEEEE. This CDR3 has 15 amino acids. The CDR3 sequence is CASSLGQNLNYGYTF. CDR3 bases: TGTGCCAGCAGCTTGGGACAGAACCTTAACTATGGCTACACCTTC.

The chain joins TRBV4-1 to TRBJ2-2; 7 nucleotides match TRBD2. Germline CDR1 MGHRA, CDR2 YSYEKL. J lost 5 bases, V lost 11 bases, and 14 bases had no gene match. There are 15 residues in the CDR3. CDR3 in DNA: TGCGCCTCCTCGGTTGGACGGGGGGAGACCGGGGAGCTGTTTTTT. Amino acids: CASSVGRGETGELFF.

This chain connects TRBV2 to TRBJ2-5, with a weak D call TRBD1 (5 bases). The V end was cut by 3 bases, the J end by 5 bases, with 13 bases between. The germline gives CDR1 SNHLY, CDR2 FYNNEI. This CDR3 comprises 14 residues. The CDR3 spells CASSEDTSRETQYF. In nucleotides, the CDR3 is TGTGCCAGCAGTGAGGACACCTCCAGGGAGACCCAGTACTTC.

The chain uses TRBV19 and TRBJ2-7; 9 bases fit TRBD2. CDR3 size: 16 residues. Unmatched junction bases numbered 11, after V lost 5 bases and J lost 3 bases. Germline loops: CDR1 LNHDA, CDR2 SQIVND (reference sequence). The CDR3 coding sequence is TGTGCCAGTAGTCGCCAGGGGCGGGAGGGCCGCTACGAGCAGTACTTC. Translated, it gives CASSRQGREGRYEQYF.

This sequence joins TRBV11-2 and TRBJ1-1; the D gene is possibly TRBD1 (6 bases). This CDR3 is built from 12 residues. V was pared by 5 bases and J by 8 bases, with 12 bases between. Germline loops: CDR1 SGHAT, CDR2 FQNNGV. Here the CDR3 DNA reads TGTGCCAGCAGCCTTCGGACAGCCGAAGCTTTCTTT. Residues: CASSLRTAEAFF.

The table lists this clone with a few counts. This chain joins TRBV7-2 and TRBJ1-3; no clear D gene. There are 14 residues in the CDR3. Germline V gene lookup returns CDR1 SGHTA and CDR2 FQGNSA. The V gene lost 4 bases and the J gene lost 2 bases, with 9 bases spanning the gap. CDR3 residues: CASSSTHTGNTIYF. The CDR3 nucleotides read TGTGCCAGCAGCTCTACGCATACTGGAAACACCATATATTTT.

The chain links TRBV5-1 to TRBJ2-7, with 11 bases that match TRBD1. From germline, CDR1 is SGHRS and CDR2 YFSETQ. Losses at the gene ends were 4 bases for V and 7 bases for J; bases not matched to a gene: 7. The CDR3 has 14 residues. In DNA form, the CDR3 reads TGCGCCAGCAGCCCCGGACAGGGGGCAGATGAGCAGTACTTC. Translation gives CASSPGQGADEQYF.

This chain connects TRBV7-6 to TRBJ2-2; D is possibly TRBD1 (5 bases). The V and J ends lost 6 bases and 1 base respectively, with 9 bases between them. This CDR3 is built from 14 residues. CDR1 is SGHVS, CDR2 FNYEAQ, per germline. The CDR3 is CASRRTGNTGELFF. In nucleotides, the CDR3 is TGTGCCAGCAGGCGTACAGGGAACACCGGGGAGCTGTTTTTT.

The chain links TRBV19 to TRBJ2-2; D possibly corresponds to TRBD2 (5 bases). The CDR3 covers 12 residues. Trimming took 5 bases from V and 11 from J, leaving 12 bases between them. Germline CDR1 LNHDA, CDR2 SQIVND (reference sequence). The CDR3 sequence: CASSSGVGELFF. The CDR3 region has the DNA TGTGCCAGTAGTTCCGGGGTGGGAGAGCTGTTTTTT. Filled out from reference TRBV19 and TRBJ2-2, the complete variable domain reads DGGITQSPKYLFRKEGQNVTLSCEQNLNHDAMYWYRQDPGQGLRLIYYSQIVNDFQKGDIAEGYSVSREKKESFPLTVTSAQKNPTAFYLCASSSGVGELFFGEGSRLTVL.

The CDR3 nucleotides read TGTGCCTGGAGTGTCGGAGCTGGTGAAGCTTTCTTT. Translating gives CAWSVGAGEAFF. The chain is built from TRBV30 and TRBJ1-1; D gene unclear. CDR1 and CDR2 (germline): GTSNPN, SVGIG (reference sequence). V gave up 0 bases and J gave up 7 bases, with 9 bases separating them. The CDR3 spans 12 residues.

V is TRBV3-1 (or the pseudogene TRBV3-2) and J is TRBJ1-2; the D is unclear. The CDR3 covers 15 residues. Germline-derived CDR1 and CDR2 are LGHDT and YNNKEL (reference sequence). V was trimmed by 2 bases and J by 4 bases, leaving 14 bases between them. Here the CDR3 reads CASSQYAEVGYGYTF. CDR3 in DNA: TGTGCCAGCAGCCAATACGCGGAGGTCGGCTATGGCTACACCTTC.

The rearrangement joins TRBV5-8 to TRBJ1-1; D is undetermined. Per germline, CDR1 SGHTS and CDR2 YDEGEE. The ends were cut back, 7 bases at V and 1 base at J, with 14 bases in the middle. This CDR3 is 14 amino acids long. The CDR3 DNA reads TGTGCCAGCCCCTTAAGATCTACGAACACTGAAGCTTTCTTT. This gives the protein CASPLRSTNTEAFF.

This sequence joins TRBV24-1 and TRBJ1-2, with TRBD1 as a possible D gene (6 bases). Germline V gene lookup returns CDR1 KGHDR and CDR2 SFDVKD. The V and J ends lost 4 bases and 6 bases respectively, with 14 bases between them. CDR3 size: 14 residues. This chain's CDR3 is CATSDLPTGNGYTF. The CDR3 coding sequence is TGTGCCACCAGTGACCTACCGACAGGAAATGGCTACACCTTC.

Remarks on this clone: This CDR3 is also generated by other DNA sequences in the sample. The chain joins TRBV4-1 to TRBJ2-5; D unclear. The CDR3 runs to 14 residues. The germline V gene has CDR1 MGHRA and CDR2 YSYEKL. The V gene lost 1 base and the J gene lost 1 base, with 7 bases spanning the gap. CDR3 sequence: CASSQGHSQETQYF. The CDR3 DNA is TGCGCCAGCAGCCAAGGTCACAGCCAAGAGACCCAGTACTTC.

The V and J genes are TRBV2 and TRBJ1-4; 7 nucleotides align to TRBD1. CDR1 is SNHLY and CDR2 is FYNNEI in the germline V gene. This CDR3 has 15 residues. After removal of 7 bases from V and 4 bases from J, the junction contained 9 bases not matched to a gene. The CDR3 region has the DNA TGTGCCAGCAACCCACGACAGGGACTTAATGAAAAACTGTTTTTT. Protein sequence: CASNPRQGLNEKLFF.

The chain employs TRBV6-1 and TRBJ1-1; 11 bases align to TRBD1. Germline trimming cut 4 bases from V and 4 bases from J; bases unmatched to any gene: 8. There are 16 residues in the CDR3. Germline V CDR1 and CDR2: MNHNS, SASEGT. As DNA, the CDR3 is TGTGCCAGCAGTGTAAGATCCGGGACAGGGGGCACTGAAGCTTTCTTT. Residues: CASSVRSGTGGTEAFF.

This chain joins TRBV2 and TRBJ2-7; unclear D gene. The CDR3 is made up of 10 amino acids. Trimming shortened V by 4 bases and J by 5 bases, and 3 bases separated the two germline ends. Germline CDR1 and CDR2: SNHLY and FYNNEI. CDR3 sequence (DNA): TGTGCCAGCAGTGCTAACGAGCAGTACTTC. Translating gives CASSANEQYF.

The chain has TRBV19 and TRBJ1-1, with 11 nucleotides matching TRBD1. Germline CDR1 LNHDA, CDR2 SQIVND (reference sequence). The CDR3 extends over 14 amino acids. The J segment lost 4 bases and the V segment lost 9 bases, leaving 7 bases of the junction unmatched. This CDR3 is CASGQGAFGTEAFF. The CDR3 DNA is TGTGCCAGCGGACAGGGGGCGTTTGGCACTGAAGCTTTCTTT.

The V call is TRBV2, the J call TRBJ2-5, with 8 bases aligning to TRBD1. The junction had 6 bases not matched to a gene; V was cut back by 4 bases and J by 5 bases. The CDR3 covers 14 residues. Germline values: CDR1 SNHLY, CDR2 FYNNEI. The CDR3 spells CASSGLQGAETQYF. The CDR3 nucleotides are TGTGCCAGCAGTGGTCTGCAGGGGGCCGAGACCCAGTACTTC. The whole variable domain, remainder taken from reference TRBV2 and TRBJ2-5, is EPEVTQTPSHQVTQMGQEVILRCVPISNHLYFYWYRQILGQKVEFLVSFYNNEISEKSEIFDDQFSVERPDGSNFTLKIRSTKLEDSAMYFCASSGLQGAETQYFGPGTRLLVL.

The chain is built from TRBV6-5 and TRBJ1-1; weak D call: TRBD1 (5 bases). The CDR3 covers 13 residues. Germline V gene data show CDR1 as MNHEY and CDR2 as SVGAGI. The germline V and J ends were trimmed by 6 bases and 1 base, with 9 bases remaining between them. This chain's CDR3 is CASSRGQNTEAFF. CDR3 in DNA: TGTGCCAGCAGCCGCGGACAGAACACTGAAGCTTTCTTT.

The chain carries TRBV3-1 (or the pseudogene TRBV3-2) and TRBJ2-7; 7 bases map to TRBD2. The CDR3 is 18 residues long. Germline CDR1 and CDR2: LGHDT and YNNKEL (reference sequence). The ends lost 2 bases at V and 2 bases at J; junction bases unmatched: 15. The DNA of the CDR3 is TGTGCCAGCAGCCAAACCTTCTCGGGTCGGGAGGAGGCCTACGAGCAGTACTTC. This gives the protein CASSQTFSGREEAYEQYF.

CDR3 residues: CASRRGPRSTDTQYF. The CDR3 bases are TGTGCCAGCAGGAGGGGGCCCCGAAGCACAGATACGCAGTATTTT. The V call is TRBV2, the J call TRBJ2-3; 7 bases line up with TRBD1. Germline V gene sequence: CDR1 SNHLY, CDR2 FYNNEI. CDR3 length equals 15 residues. With V trimmed by 6 bases and J by 0 bases, 6 bases remained unmatched. The variable domain in full, completed from reference TRBV2 and TRBJ2-3, reads EPEVTQTPSHQVTQMGQEVILRCVPISNHLYFYWYRQILGQKVEFLVSFYNNEISEKSEIFDDQFSVERPDGSNFTLKIRSTKLEDSAMYFCASRRGPRSTDTQYFGPGTRLTVL.

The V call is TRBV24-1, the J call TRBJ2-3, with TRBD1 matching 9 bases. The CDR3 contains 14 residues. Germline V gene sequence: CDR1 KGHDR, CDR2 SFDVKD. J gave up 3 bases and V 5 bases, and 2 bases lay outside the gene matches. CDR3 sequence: CATSGDRETDTQYF. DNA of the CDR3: TGTGCCACCAGTGGGGACAGGGAAACAGATACGCAGTATTTT.

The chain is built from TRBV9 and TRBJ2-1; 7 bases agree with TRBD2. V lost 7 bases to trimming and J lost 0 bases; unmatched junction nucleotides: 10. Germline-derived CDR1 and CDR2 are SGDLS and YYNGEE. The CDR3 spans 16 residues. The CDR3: CASGSGGSSSYNEQFF. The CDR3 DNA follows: TGTGCCAGCGGCTCGGGGGGATCGAGCTCCTACAATGAGCAGTTCTTC.

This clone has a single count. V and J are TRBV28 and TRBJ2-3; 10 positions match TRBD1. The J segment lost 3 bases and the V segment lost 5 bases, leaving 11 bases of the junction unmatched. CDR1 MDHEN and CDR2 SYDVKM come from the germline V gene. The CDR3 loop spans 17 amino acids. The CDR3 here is CASSPLPGQGMTDTQYF. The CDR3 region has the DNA TGTGCCAGCAGTCCCCTACCGGGACAGGGGATGACAGATACGCAGTATTTT.

CDR3 amino acids: CASSPSRLGTQYF. The CDR3 nucleotides are TGTGCCAGCAGTCCATCTAGATTAGGGACCCAGTACTTC. The rearrangement uses TRBV12-3 or TRBV12-4 and TRBJ2-5; D call uncertain. Between the trimmed V and J ends, which lost 5 bases and 7 bases, there was a span of 14 bases. The CDR3 is 13 residues long.

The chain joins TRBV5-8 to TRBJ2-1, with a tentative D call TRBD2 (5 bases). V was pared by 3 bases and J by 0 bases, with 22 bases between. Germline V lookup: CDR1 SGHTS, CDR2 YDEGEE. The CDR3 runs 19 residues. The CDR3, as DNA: TGTGCCAGCAGCTCCTTTACCGCGGGCAGTGGGAGCTCCTACAATGAGCAGTTCTTC. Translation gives CASSSFTAGSGSSYNEQFF.

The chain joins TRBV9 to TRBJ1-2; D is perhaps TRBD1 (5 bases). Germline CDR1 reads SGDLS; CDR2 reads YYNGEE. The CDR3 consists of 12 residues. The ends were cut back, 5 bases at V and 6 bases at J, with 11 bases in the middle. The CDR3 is CASSQGGHGYTF. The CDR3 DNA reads TGTGCCAGCAGTCAGGGAGGCCATGGCTACACCTTC.

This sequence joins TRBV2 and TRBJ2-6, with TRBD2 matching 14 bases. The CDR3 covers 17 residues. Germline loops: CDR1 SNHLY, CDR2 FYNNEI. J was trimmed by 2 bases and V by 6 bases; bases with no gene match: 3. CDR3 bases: TGTGCCAGCAGGAAGACTAGCGGGGGGGCTGGGGCCAACGTCCTGACTTTC. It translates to CASRKTSGGAGANVLTF.